This is a list of T cell receptor beta chains from one sample in a study of control samples from healthy donors and cancer patients. The method was immunoSEQ multiplex PCR; TCRdb's version includes in-frame clones alone and lacks a portion of them. Of about 130,000 clones in the sample, roughly 91% were seen once. Specimen: PBMCs. These TCRs come from a man in his forties or fifties with head and neck cancer. Each CDR3 is given with its conserved first and last residue. The D gene is left open where the match is weak. Only some rows state a clone size, as once, few, many or a class for expanded clones.

>-|TRBJ1-2|-|TRBV20-1
TGCAGTGCTAGTCGGGGTGACTATGGCTACACCTTC
CSASRGDYGYTF
>-|TRBJ2-2|-|TRBV7-9
TGTGCCAGCAGCTTAGCTTGGACCCGGACAGCGAACACCGGGGAGCTGTTTTTT
CASSLAWTRTANTGELFF
>-|TRBJ1-2|-|TRBV3-1/TRBV3-2
TGTGCCAGCAGCCAAGATTTGCGGGGACCTGTGGACTATGGCTACACCTTC
CASSQDLRGPVDYGYTF
>-|TRBJ1-1|-|TRBV11-2
TGTGCCAGCAGCTCCCACACTGAAGCTTTCTTT
CASSSHTEAFF
>-|TRBJ2-1|TRBD1|TRBV27
TGTGCCAGCAGTCTGTCCGGGACAGGGAACGTTGAGCAGTTCTTC
CASSLSGTGNVEQFF
>-|TRBJ2-5|TRBD1|TRBV18
TGTGCCAGCTCAATAAGGACAGGACCTCAAGAGACCCAGTACTTC
CASSIRTGPQETQYF
>-|TRBJ1-6|-|TRBV5-1
TGCGCCAGCAGCTTGGTCGGGAGGGATAATTCACCCCTCCACTTT
CASSLVGRDNSPLHF
>-|TRBJ1-3|-|TRBV7-9
TGTGCCAGCAGTTTGGGACTAACTTCTTCTGGAAACACCATATATTTT
CASSLGLTSSGNTIYF
>-|TRBJ2-3|TRBD1|TRBV5-1
TGCGCCAGCAGCTTTGGCTGGGACAGGGGATCAGATACGCAGTATTTT
CASSFGWDRGSDTQYF
>-|TRBJ1-3|-|TRBV7-6
TGTGCCAGCAGCCGGAGTCGGGGGGGAAACACCATATATTTT
CASSRSRGGNTIYF
>-|TRBJ1-5|-|TRBV19
TGTGCCAGTAGTCTACGGGAAGGGTATCAGCCCCAGCATTTT
CASSLREGYQPQHF
>-|TRBJ2-1|-|TRBV28
TGTGCCAGCAGTCGTACAGTTAACAATGAGCAGTTCTTC
CASSRTVNNEQFF
>-|TRBJ2-5|-|TRBV7-6
TGTGCCAGCAGTCGAGGGGGGATTATATCGGAGACCCAGTACTTC
CASSRGGIISETQYF
>-|TRBJ2-3|TRBD2|TRBV7-2
TGTGCCAGCAGCTTAGAAGGGACTAGCGGGGGATTGGCGGATACGCAGTATTTT
CASSLEGTSGGLADTQYF
>-|TRBJ2-7|TRBD2|TRBV24-1
TGTGCCACCAGTGATGAGGGCGGGAGAAACCTTGAGGGCCAGTACTTC
CATSDEGGRNLEGQYF
>-|TRBJ2-7|TRBD1|TRBV28
TGTGCCAGCAGTTCTTACAGGGGTACCTACGAGCAGTACTTC
CASSSYRGTYEQYF
>-|TRBJ1-1|TRBD1|TRBV6-2/TRBV6-3
TGTGCCAGCAGTTACCCGACAGGGGGACTTGAAGCTTTCTTT
CASSYPTGGLEAFF
>-|TRBJ1-1|-|TRBV2
TGTGCCAGCAGTGTTGCCGAAGGCGCTGAAGCTTTCTTT
CASSVAEGAEAFF
>-|TRBJ1-2|-|TRBV28
TGTGCCAGCAGTCCTACCCCGGATTATAATGGCTACACCTTC
CASSPTPDYNGYTF
>-|TRBJ2-1|-|TRBV18
TGTGCCAGCTCACCACGAGGGTTCAGCTCCTACAATGAGCAGTTCTTC
CASSPRGFSSYNEQFF
>-|TRBJ2-2|-|TRBV5-5
TGTGCCAGCAGCTCCCACTCTCCGACAAAGAACACCGGGGAGCTGTTTTTT
CASSSHSPTKNTGELFF
>-|TRBJ2-1|-|TRBV5-1
TGCGCCAGCAGCTTACGGGACGGAGGCAACAATGAGCAGTTCTTC
CASSLRDGGNNEQFF
>-|TRBJ2-3|-|TRBV9
TGTGCCAGCAGTCTCACAGATACGCAGTATTTT
CASSLTDTQYF
>once|TRBJ2-2|-|TRBV2
TGTGCCAGCAGTGGAGGCGGGGTCCCCGGGGAGCTGTTTTTT
CASSGGGVPGELFF
>-|TRBJ2-2|-|TRBV5-1
TGCGCCAGCAGCTTGGACAGCCCGAACACCGGGGAGCTGTTTTTT
CASSLDSPNTGELFF
>-|TRBJ1-2|TRBD1|TRBV5-1
TGCGCCAGCAGCAGACGACAGGGGGCCCCCTATGGCTACACCTTC
CASSRRQGAPYGYTF
>-|TRBJ1-5|TRBD1|TRBV6-6
TGTGCCAGCAGGCCGCGGGCGGGGACAGGCCAGCCCCAGCATTTT
CASRPRAGTGQPQHF
>-|TRBJ2-5|-|TRBV5-6
TGTGCCAGCAGCTTGCGTAGTCCAGGGATAGAAACCCAGTACTTC
CASSLRSPGIETQYF
>-|TRBJ1-5|-|TRBV6-6
TGTGCCAGCACCTACCAGGGGAACAATCAGCCCCAGCATTTT
CASTYQGNNQPQHF